These 9 T cell receptor beta chains share one sample of origin, sequenced in a study of blood T cells in healthy people across ages. A second PCR of roughly 6 to 12 cycles used a sample-barcoded 5' primer and a J-beta primer mix. TCRdb analysed the 5' RACE reads with MiXCR anew, one entry per CDR3 protein. The repertoire holds about 1.4 million distinct CDR3 sequences, with 59% as singletons. Sequenced input: blood. Receptors were obtained from a man aged 18 to 29 in good health.

The chain combines TRBV6-2 or TRBV6-3 with TRBJ2-1, with D possibly being TRBD2 (6 bases). V lost 5 bases to trimming and J lost 7 bases, with 27 bases between them. The CDR3 covers 18 residues. The germline CDR1 and CDR2 sequences are MNHEY and SVGEGT. The CDR3 loop is CASSPQRAGAAGKNEQFF. For the CDR3, the DNA is TGTGCCAGCAGTCCTCAGCGGGCGGGCGCTGCTGGAAAGAATGAGCAGTTCTTC.

The chain has TRBV7-9 and TRBJ2-5; possibly TRBD1 for D (5 bases). The J call may be wrong; the DNA end is better matched by TRBJ2-7. Germline-derived CDR1 and CDR2 are SEHNR and FQNEAQ (reference sequence). The CDR3 has 13 amino acids. The CDR3 nucleotides read TGTGCCAGCAGCCCTAGGGGCAGGAACGAGCAGTACTTC. It specifies CASSPRGRNEQYF.

This rearrangement joins TRBV6-5 to TRBJ1-4, with TRBD1 matching over 8 bases. This CDR3 spans 15 amino acids. After removal of 4 bases from V and 8 bases from J, the junction contained 9 bases not matched to a gene. Germline loops: CDR1 MNHEY, CDR2 SVGAGI. The DNA of the CDR3 is TGTGCCAGCAGTTCCTGGACAGGGTTTAAGGAAAAACTGTTTTTT. Translated: CASSSWTGFKEKLFF.

This clonotype was observed once. The genes are TRBV6-6 and TRBJ2-4; 10 nucleotides match TRBD1. The CDR3 has 15 amino acids. V gave up 0 bases and J gave up 6 bases; unmatched junction bases: 2. The germline gives CDR1 MNHNY, CDR2 SVGAGI (reference sequence). CDR3 loop: CASSYSGQGINIQYF. The CDR3 nucleotides are TGTGCCAGCAGTTACTCGGGACAGGGGATAAACATTCAGTACTTC.

This clonotype showed up just a few times. The junction shows a germline mismatch at one end, possibly a read error. The chain uses TRBV5-1 and TRBJ2-1, with 12 bases aligning to TRBD1. Germline lookup yields CDR1 SGHRS and CDR2 YFSETQ. CDR3 length: 16 amino acids. CDR3 protein: CASSPGQGASYNEQFF. CDR3 nucleotides: TGTGCCAGCAGCCCGGGACAGGGGGCCTCCTACAATGAGCAGTTCTTC. The full variable domain, its missing parts supplied by reference TRBV5-1 and TRBJ2-1, is KAGVTQTPRYLIKTRGQQVTLSCSPISGHRSVSWYQQTPGQGLQFLFEYFSETQRNKGNFPGRFSGRQFSNSRSEMNVSTLELGDSALYLCASSPGQGASYNEQFFGPGTRLTVL.

There are a few counts of this clonotype. V is TRBV7-2 and J is TRBJ2-5; D is unclear. Trimming stripped 1 base from V and 5 bases from J, with 14 bases between. The CDR3 length is 15 residues. The germline CDR1 and CDR2 sequences are SGHTA and FQGNSA. CDR3 sequence: CASSLVAVVSETQYF. The CDR3 region has the DNA TGTGCCAGCAGCTTAGTGGCAGTTGTGTCGGAGACCCAGTACTTC.

This clonotype was picked up many times. V and J are TRBV4-2 and TRBJ1-5; 11 bases are shared with TRBD1. In germline, CDR1 is LGHNA, CDR2 YNFKEQ. V dropped 3 bases and J dropped 6; count of bases not matched to a gene: 4. The CDR3 sequence is 15 residues long. The CDR3 region is CASSQGQGVGQPQHF. The CDR3 DNA follows: TGTGCCAGCAGCCAGGGACAGGGGGTAGGTCAGCCCCAGCATTTT.

The chain carries TRBV14 and TRBJ2-3; TRBD2 might be the D (6 bases). Trimming removed 5 bases from V and 0 bases from J, with 12 bases in between. CDR1 and CDR2 (germline): SGHDN, FVKESK. The CDR3 sequence is 15 residues long. CDR3 coding DNA: TGTGCCAGCAGCGCGGGGTGGGGGAGCACAGATACGCAGTATTTT. Translating it yields CASSAGWGSTDTQYF.

V gene TRBV7-9 combines with J gene TRBJ2-1; possible D gene TRBD2, 6 bases. The closer fit of TRBJ2-7 to the DNA end suggests the J call may be wrong. Germline loops: CDR1 SEHNR, CDR2 FQNEAQ (reference sequence). The CDR3 covers 15 residues. CDR3 residues: CASVGGLWSYKKQYF. The CDR3 DNA sequence: TGTGCCAGCGTGGGGGGTTTGTGGTCCTACAAGAAGCAGTACTTC.